These 23 T cell receptor beta chains were sequenced from one sample in a study of CD8+CD57+ T cells in acquired aplastic anemia. Genomic DNA served as template for TCR beta VDJ and CDR3 profiling. Each CDR3 protein is one row after TCRdb ran MiXCR on the reads. This table holds some 180,000 distinct CDR3 sequences, approximately 49% found once. Sequences were obtained from sorted CD4+, CD8+, or CD8+CD57+ T cells (not recorded which) from PBMCs. The receptors come from a human donor in good health.

CDR3 protein: CASGQIYNSPLHF. Written as DNA, the CDR3 is TGTGCTAGTGGACAGATATATAATTCACCCCTCCACTTT. This chain links TRBV12-5 with TRBJ1-6; D unresolved. The CDR3 extends over 13 amino acids. The V end was cut by 6 bases, the J end by 4 bases, with 7 bases between. Germline-derived CDR1 and CDR2 are LGHNT and FRNRAP.

This sequence joins TRBV7-6 and TRBJ2-1; 9 nucleotides line up with TRBD2. The CDR3 consists of 15 residues. Trimming removed 4 bases from V and 12 bases from J; junction bases left unmatched: 13. Per the germline V gene, CDR1 is SGHVS and CDR2 is FNYEAQ. This CDR3 reads CASSSQGLASNGQFF. The CDR3 nucleotides read TGTGCCAGCAGCTCCCAGGGACTAGCTTCAAACGGGCAGTTCTTC.

The chain employs TRBV20-1 and TRBJ1-1; no clear D gene. The V end was cut by 5 bases, the J end by 11 bases, with 18 bases between. CDR1 and CDR2 (germline): DFQATT, SNEGSKA (reference sequence). This CDR3 has 12 amino acids. The CDR3 nucleotides are TGCAGTGCTTACACCGGGTCCCAGGAGGCTTTCTTT. Translation gives CSAYTGSQEAFF.

This chain uses TRBV7-9 with TRBJ2-7; 9 bases line up with TRBD1. CDR3 length equals 14 residues. V lost 4 bases and J lost 2; bases outside the gene matches: 3. The V gene's germline CDR1 is SEHNR and CDR2 FQNEAQ (reference sequence). Here the CDR3 DNA reads TGTGCCAGCAGCTGGACAGGGGCCACCTACGAGCAGTACTTC. Its translation: CASSWTGATYEQYF.

The genes are TRBV24-1 and TRBJ2-1; the D is unclear. The V end was cut by 5 bases, the J end by 8 bases, with 21 bases between. CDR1 and CDR2 (germline): KGHDR, SFDVKD. The CDR3 has 16 residues. CDR3 in DNA: TGTGCCACCAGTGCCAGCAGCCAATCACTACTCCATGAGCAGTTCTTC. Amino acid sequence: CATSASSQSLLHEQFF.

Ten or more counts support this clonotype. V is TRBV9 and J is TRBJ2-2; D is ambiguous. The V gene's germline CDR1 is SGDLS and CDR2 YYNGEE. This CDR3 contains 14 residues. The germline V and J ends were trimmed by 0 bases and 7 bases, with 10 bases remaining between them. The CDR3 DNA follows: TGTGCCAGCAGCGTAGCCCTAGTGGGCGGGGAGCTGTTTTTT. Its protein is CASSVALVGGELFF.

Of note for this clonotype: A read error is possible here, since a much larger clone lies one base away. CDR3 DNA: TGTGCCAGCAGCCAATACGGGACTAGCTCCTACGAGCAGCACTTC. Its translation: CASSQYGTSSYEQHF. The rearrangement uses TRBV16 and TRBJ2-7, with TRBD2 matching over 9 bases. This CDR3 has 15 amino acids. Germline assignment: CDR1 KGHSY and CDR2 FQNENV.

V usage is TRBV20-1 and J usage is TRBJ2-7; the D is unclear. The V end lost 6 bases, the J end lost 3 bases, and 18 bases lay between the germline ends. This CDR3 contains 14 residues. The germline V gene has CDR1 DFQATT and CDR2 SNEGSKA (reference sequence). The CDR3 region has the DNA TGCAGTGCCAGCTCACCGACGACCGTCTACGAGCAGTACTTC. This codes for CSASSPTTVYEQYF.

This clonotype came up once. No DNA is shown, since the ends of the CDR3 on it are uncertain; the CDR3 is the one TCRdb lists. The chain uses TRBV25-1 and TRBJ1-4. Per the germline V gene, CDR1 is MGHDK and CDR2 is SYGVNS. 17 amino acids form the CDR3, both terminal residues included. The CDR3 loop reads CACSARDPRAPNEKLFF.

Ten or more counts support this clonotype. This CDR3 reads CASSGTYETQYF. CDR3 in DNA: TGTGCCAGCAGCGGAACGTATGAGACCCAGTACTTC. This sequence joins TRBV5-8 and TRBJ2-5, with unresolved D. Per germline, CDR1 SGHTS and CDR2 YDEGEE. The CDR3 runs to 12 residues. Trimming removed 4 bases at V and 5 bases at J, with 9 bases between.

In this sample, this clonotype turned up many times. The V gene is TRBV19, the J gene TRBJ2-7; 7 bases match TRBD2. Trimming cost V 4 bases and J 6 bases; bases outside gene matches: 12. The CDR3 spans 15 residues. From germline, CDR1 is LNHDA and CDR2 SQIVND (reference sequence). This CDR3 is CASSTTKTSPGEQYF. CDR3 nucleotide sequence: TGTGCCAGTAGTACTACCAAGACTAGCCCGGGCGAGCAGTACTTC.

There are many counts of this clonotype. J is TRBJ2-1 and V is TRBV7-2; TRBD1 aligns across 9 bases. Germline trimming cut 5 bases from V and 7 bases from J; bases unmatched to any gene: 12. CDR1 SGHTA and CDR2 FQGNSA come from the germline V gene. This CDR3 spans 16 amino acids. The CDR3 sequence is CASSLQPGQGGNEQFF. CDR3 coding DNA: TGTGCCAGCAGCCTCCAACCGGGACAGGGTGGGAATGAGCAGTTCTTC.

This clonotype has just a few counts. This rearrangement joins TRBV28 to TRBJ1-6; TRBD1 might be the D (5 bases). The germline gives CDR1 MDHEN, CDR2 SYDVKM. The CDR3 totals 15 residues. The V end lost 7 bases, the J end lost 8 bases, and 18 bases lay between the germline ends. The CDR3 nucleotides read TGTGCCAGCACCACGCAGGGTTTCTTTTATTCACCCCTCCACTTT. Translating it yields CASTTQGFFYSPLHF.

This clonotype has a count of ten or more. As DNA, the CDR3 is TGCGCCAGCAGCAGGGCCGGACTAGCGGGTTACAATGAGCAGTTCTTC. This translates into CASSRAGLAGYNEQFF. The V gene is TRBV5-1, the J gene TRBJ2-1; 11 nucleotides align to TRBD2. This CDR3 region has 16 residues. Unmatched junction bases numbered 7, after V lost 4 bases and J lost 4 bases. The germline CDR1 and CDR2 sequences are SGHRS and YFSETQ.

The V gene is TRBV5-4, the J gene TRBJ2-2; 8 bases fit TRBD2. With 10 bases clipped from V and 3 bases from J, the junction kept 11 bases outside the gene matches. CDR1 and CDR2 (germline): SGHNT, YYREEE (reference sequence). The CDR3 sequence is 15 residues long. CDR3: CAYSAGGSYTGELFF. The CDR3 nucleotides read TGTGCCTACAGCGCGGGGGGTAGTTACACCGGGGAGCTGTTTTTT.

CDR3 nucleotide sequence: TGTGCCAGCAGTTTAGGGCAGGGCCTTCAGCCCCAGCATTTT. It codes for CASSLGQGLQPQHF. V gene TRBV12-3 or TRBV12-4 combines with J gene TRBJ1-5, with D possibly matching TRBD1 (5 bases). CDR3 length: 14 amino acids. V was shortened by 1 base and J by 6 bases, with 10 bases between the two germline ends.

This clonotype has ten or more counts. This chain uses TRBV11-3 with TRBJ2-7; TRBD2 is a possible D gene (6 bases). The germline gives CDR1 SGHNT, CDR2 YENEEA. CDR3 length equals 13 residues. The V end was cut by 5 bases, the J end by 4 bases, with 12 bases between. In DNA, the CDR3 is TGTGCCAGCAGCCCGGGGGTAGCTTACGAGCAGTACTTC. It yields the protein CASSPGVAYEQYF.

Many counts were recorded for this clonotype. The chain links TRBV15 to TRBJ1-2; D may be TRBD1 (5 bases). Trimming removed 0 bases from V and 1 base from J, with 15 bases in between. CDR3 length: 17 residues. CDR1 and CDR2 from the germline V gene are LNHNV and YYDKDF (reference sequence). DNA for the CDR3: TGTGCCACCAGCAGAGAAAGAACCGGGGCATTTAACTATGGCTACACCTTC. This codes for CATSRERTGAFNYGYTF. Combining the CDR3 with reference TRBV15 and TRBJ1-2 gives the whole variable domain DAMVIQNPRYQVTQFGKPVTLSCSQTLNHNVMYWYQQKSSQAPKLLFHYYDKDFNNEADTPDNFQSRRPNTSFCFLDIRSPGLGDTAMYLCATSRERTGAFNYGYTFGSGTRLTVV.

The V gene is TRBV19, the J gene TRBJ2-1, with 8 bases fitting TRBD2. CDR1 and CDR2 (germline): LNHDA, SQIVND (reference sequence). The junction had 17 bases not matched to a gene; V was cut back by 10 bases and J by 12 bases. This CDR3 is 14 amino acids long. The CDR3 DNA follows: TGTGCCACGGACGGGGTAGCGGGGAAGGATGGGCAGTTCTTC. Its translation is CATDGVAGKDGQFF. Together with reference TRBV19 and TRBJ2-1, the CDR3 gives the full variable domain: DGGITQSPKYLFRKEGQNVTLSCEQNLNHDAMYWYRQDPGQGLRLIYYSQIVNDFQKGDIAEGYSVSREKKESFPLTVTSAQKNPTAFYLCATDGVAGKDGQFFGPGTRLTVL.

This chain joins TRBV19 and TRBJ2-7, with 7 bases identical to TRBD1. V lost 4 bases to trimming and J lost 3 bases; unmatched junction nucleotides: 6. Germline V gene lookup returns CDR1 LNHDA and CDR2 SQIVND (reference sequence). This CDR3 is 14 amino acids long. This CDR3 is CASSRETGNYEQYF. The CDR3 DNA sequence: TGTGCCAGTAGTAGGGAGACAGGGAACTACGAGCAGTACTTC.

V is TRBV15 and J is TRBJ1-6; D unresolved. Trimming pared 5 bases from V and 11 bases from J, leaving 16 bases between. CDR3 length: 14 amino acids. CDR1 LNHNV and CDR2 YYDKDF come from the germline V gene (reference sequence). The CDR3 DNA is TGTGCCACCAGCGGTGGGGTGAAGAATCCACCCCTCCACTTT. Protein product: CATSGGVKNPPLHF.

V usage is TRBV5-1 and J usage is TRBJ2-5, with TRBD1 as a possible D gene (6 bases). The CDR3 runs to 14 residues. Trimming removed 4 bases at V and 8 bases at J, with 18 bases between. Germline loops: CDR1 SGHRS, CDR2 YFSETQ. The CDR3 protein is CASSPETGWGTQYF. CDR3 bases: TGCGCCAGCAGCCCGGAAACAGGGTGGGGTACCCAGTACTTC.

Only a few counts were recorded for this clonotype. The CDR3 region has the DNA TGTGCCAGCAGCCCGGGGGCCAGGGGGCTCCGCACAGATACGCAGTATTTT. It yields the protein CASSPGARGLRTDTQYF. The rearrangement uses TRBV9 and TRBJ2-3, with 8 bases fitting TRBD1. The germline V gene encodes CDR1 SGDLS and CDR2 YYNGEE. CDR3 length equals 17 residues. The V gene end was trimmed by 4 bases and the J gene end by 1 base; junction bases not matched to a gene: 11.